The 10 T cell receptor beta chains in this list originate from one sample, sequenced in a study of T cells in Graves' hyperthyroidism and ophthalmopathy. TCR beta CDR3 regions were amplified from RNA. Initially, a first-round RT-PCR of the TCR CDR3 employed the HTBI primer set. TCRdb reanalysed the multiplex PCR reads using MiXCR and keeps one entry per CDR3 protein. The table includes some 560,000 distinct CDR3 sequences, about 15% detected once. The sequencing input was blood. These receptors all come from a young woman with Graves' hyperthyroidism.

The gene calls are TRBV28 and TRBJ1-5; 7 bases are a match to TRBD1. CDR1 is MDHEN and CDR2 is SYDVKM in the germline V gene. This CDR3 has 15 amino acids. V was pared by 5 bases and J by 3 bases, with 7 bases of the junction left unmatched. The CDR3 loop reads CASSTDRDPNQPQHF. In nucleotides, the CDR3 is TGTGCCAGCAGTACTGACAGGGACCCCAATCAGCCCCAGCATTTT.

The chain carries TRBV10-3 and TRBJ1-1; D ambiguous. Germline CDR1 reads ENHRY; CDR2 reads SYGVKD. The germline V and J ends were trimmed by 0 bases and 6 bases, with 11 bases remaining between them. This CDR3 contains 14 residues. The CDR3 DNA sequence: TGTGCCATCAGTGAGTCGGTTGGGGTTCCTGAAGCTTTCTTT. Its protein is CAISESVGVPEAFF.

The chain recombines TRBV6-1 with TRBJ1-5; 7 bases fit TRBD1. The germline gives CDR1 MNHNS, CDR2 SASEGT. The CDR3 runs to 15 residues. V lost 6 bases to trimming and J lost 0 bases; unmatched junction nucleotides: 5. CDR3 in DNA: TGTGCCAGCAGCTGGGACAGATATAGCAATCAGCCCCAGCATTTT. Translated, it gives CASSWDRYSNQPQHF.

This chain joins TRBV19 and TRBJ2-5; D is possibly TRBD1 or TRBD2 (5 bases each). CDR1 and CDR2 from the germline V gene are LNHDA and SQIVND (reference sequence). Trimming took off 3 bases at V and 5 bases at J, with 19 bases between the two ends. This CDR3 is built from 16 residues. The CDR3 DNA reads TGTGCCAGTAGTATTATCGTGGGGGATCCTTCGGAGACCCAGTACTTC. It is translated as CASSIIVGDPSETQYF.

This clonotype was seen ten or more times. This chain uses TRBV15 with TRBJ1-2; no firm D call. Trimming left V 1 base short and J 7 bases short, with 10 bases between. This CDR3 has 13 residues. Germline-derived CDR1 and CDR2 are LNHNV and YYDKDF (reference sequence). CDR3 sequence: CATSRGFDGGYTF. In DNA form, the CDR3 reads TGTGCCACCAGCAGAGGGTTCGACGGTGGCTACACCTTC.

This clonotype was counted many times. The chain couples TRBV13 to TRBJ2-7; D is possibly TRBD2 (5 bases). Germline-derived CDR1 and CDR2 are PRHDT and FYEKMQ (reference sequence). The CDR3 is 14 amino acids. Trimming took off 2 bases at V and 0 bases at J, with 8 bases between the two ends. The CDR3 DNA follows: TGTGCCAGCAGCTTACAGCGGAGCTCCTACGAGCAGTACTTC. Protein product: CASSLQRSSYEQYF. The full variable domain, rest sourced from reference TRBV13 and TRBJ2-7, is AAGVIQSPRHLIKEKRETATLKCYPIPRHDTVYWYQQGPGQDPQFLISFYEKMQSDKGSIPDRFSAQQFSDYHSELNMSSLELGDSALYFCASSLQRSSYEQYFGPGTRLTVT.

A remark on this clonotype: Germline is not matched at one junction end, which may reflect a read error. This chain uses TRBV29-1 with TRBJ1-1; possible D gene TRBD1, 6 bases. Germline assignment: CDR1 SQVTM and CDR2 ANQGSEA. CDR3 length: 13 residues. CDR3 sequence (DNA): TGCAGCGTTGCTGACAGGAGGATCACTGAAGATTTCTTT. It specifies CSVADRRITEDFF.

The V call is TRBV28, the J call TRBJ1-1, with D possibly TRBD1 on 5 matching bases. The CDR3 runs 16 residues. V lost 1 base and J lost 0, with 12 bases in between. CDR1 MDHEN and CDR2 SYDVKM come from the germline V gene. Here the CDR3 DNA reads TGTGCCAGCAGTTTATCGGTCGGGGGGGTGAACACTGAAGCTTTCTTT. Its protein is CASSLSVGGVNTEAFF.

This clonotype was found many times. The chain employs TRBV28 and TRBJ2-1; D possibly matches TRBD1 or TRBD2 (5 bases each). Germline-derived CDR1 and CDR2 are MDHEN and SYDVKM. The CDR3 is 13 amino acids. The V gene lost 2 bases and the J gene lost 9 bases, with 11 bases spanning the gap. CDR3 nucleotide sequence: TGTGCCAGCAGTTTAGAGGGTAGGGGTGAGCAGTTCTTC. Protein: CASSLEGRGEQFF.

This clonotype has at least ten counts. The chain carries TRBV11-2 and TRBJ2-3; D may be TRBD2 (7 bases). Germline CDR1 reads SGHAT; CDR2 reads FQNNGV. The V end was cut by 6 bases, the J end by 4 bases, with 20 bases between. The CDR3 consists of 16 residues. CDR3 region: CASRKTGGEFPDTQYF. The CDR3 region has the DNA TGTGCCAGCAGAAAAACGGGGGGCGAATTCCCAGATACGCAGTATTTT.